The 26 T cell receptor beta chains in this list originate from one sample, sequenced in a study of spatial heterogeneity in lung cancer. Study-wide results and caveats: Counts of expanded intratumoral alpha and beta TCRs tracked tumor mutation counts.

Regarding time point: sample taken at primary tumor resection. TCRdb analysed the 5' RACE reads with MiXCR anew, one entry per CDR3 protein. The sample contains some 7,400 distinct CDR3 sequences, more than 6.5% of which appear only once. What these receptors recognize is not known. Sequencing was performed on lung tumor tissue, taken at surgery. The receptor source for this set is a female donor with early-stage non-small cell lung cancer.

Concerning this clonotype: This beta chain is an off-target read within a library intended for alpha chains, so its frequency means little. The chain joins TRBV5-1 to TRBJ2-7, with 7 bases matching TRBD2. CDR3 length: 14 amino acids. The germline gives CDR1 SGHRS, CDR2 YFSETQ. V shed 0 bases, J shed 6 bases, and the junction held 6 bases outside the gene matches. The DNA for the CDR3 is TGCGCCAGCAGCTTGGGGGAGGGCCTGACCGAGCAGTACTTC. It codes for CASSLGEGLTEQYF.

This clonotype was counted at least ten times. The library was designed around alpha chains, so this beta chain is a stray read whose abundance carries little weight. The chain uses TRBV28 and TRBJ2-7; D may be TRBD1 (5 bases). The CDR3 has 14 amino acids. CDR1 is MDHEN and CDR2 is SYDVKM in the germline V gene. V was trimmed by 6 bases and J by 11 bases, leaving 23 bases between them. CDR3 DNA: TGTGCCAGCAGCCGCCCTCGGACACTCTTAAGCAAGTACTTC. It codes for CASSRPRTLLSKYF.

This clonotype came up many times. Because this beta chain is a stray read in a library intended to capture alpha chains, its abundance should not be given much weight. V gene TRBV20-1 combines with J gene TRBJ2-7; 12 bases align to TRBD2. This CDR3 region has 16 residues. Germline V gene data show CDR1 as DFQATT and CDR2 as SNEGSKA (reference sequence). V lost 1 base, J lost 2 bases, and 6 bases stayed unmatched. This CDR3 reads CSARAYLAGGTYEQYF. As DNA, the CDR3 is TGCAGTGCTAGAGCATACCTAGCGGGAGGGACCTACGAGCAGTACTTC.

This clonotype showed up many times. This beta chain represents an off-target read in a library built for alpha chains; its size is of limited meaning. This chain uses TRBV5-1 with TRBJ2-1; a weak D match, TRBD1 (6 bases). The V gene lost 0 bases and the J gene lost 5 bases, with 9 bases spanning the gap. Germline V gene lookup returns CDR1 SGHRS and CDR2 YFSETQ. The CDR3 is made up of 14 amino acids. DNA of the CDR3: TGCGCCAGCAGCTTGGCCGGGACAAACAATGAGCAGTTCTTC. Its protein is CASSLAGTNNEQFF.

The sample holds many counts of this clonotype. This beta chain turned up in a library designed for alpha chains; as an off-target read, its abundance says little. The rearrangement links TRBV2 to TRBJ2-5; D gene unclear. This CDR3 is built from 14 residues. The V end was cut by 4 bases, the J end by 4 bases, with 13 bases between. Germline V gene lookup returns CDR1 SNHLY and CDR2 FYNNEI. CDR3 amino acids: CASSVVGLGETQYF. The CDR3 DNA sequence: TGTGCCAGCAGTGTTGTGGGCCTGGGAGAGACCCAGTACTTC. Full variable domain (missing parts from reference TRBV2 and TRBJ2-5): EPEVTQTPSHQVTQMGQEVILRCVPISNHLYFYWYRQILGQKVEFLVSFYNNEISEKSEIFDDQFSVERPDGSNFTLKIRSTKLEDSAMYFCASSVVGLGETQYFGPGTRLLVL.

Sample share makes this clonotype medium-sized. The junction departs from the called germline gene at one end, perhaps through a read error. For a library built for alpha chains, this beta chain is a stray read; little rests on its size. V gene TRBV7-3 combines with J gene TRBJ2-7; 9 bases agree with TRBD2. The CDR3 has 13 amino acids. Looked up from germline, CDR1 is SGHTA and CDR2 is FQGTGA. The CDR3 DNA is TGTGCCAGCAGCCAATCAACCGGGACTAGCCTCCACTTC. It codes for CASSQSTGTSLHF.

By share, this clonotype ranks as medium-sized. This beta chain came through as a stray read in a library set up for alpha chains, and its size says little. CDR3 in DNA: TGTGCCACCAGTGATCCCCCACCTGGGGCCAACGTCCTGACTTTC. Residues: CATSDPPPGANVLTF. This chain links TRBV24-1 with TRBJ2-6; D not certain. Germline CDR1 KGHDR, CDR2 SFDVKD. V was shortened by 3 bases and J by 2 bases, with 7 bases between the two germline ends. This CDR3 spans 15 amino acids.

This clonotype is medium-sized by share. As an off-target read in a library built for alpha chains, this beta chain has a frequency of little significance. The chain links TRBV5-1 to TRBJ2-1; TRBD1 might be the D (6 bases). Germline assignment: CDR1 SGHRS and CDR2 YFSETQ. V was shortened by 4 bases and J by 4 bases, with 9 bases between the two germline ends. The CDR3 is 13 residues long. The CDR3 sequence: CASSKDRYNEQFF. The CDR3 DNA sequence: TGCGCCAGCAGCAAGGACAGATACAATGAGCAGTTCTTC.

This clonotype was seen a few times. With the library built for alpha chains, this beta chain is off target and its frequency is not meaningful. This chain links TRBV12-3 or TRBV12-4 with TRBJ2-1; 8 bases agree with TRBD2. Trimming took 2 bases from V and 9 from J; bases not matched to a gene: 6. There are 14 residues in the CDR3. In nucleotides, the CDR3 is TGTGCCAGCAGTTTAATGTGGACTAGCATTGAGCAGTTCTTC. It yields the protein CASSLMWTSIEQFF.

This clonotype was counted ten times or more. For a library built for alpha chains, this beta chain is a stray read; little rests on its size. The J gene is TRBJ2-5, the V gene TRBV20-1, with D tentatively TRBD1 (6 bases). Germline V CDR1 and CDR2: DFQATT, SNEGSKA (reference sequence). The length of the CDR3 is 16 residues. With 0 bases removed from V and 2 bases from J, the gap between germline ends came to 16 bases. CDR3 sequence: CSARDVGLGAQETQYF. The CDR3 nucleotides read TGCAGTGCTAGAGATGTAGGTCTGGGGGCTCAAGAGACCCAGTACTTC.

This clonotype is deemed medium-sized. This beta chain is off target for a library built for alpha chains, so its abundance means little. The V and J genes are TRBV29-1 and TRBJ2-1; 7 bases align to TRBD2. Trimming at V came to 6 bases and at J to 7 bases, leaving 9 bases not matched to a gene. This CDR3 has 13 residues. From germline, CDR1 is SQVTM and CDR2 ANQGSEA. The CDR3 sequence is CSVRSGVTNEQFF. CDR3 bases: TGCAGCGTCAGGAGCGGGGTTACTAATGAGCAGTTCTTC.

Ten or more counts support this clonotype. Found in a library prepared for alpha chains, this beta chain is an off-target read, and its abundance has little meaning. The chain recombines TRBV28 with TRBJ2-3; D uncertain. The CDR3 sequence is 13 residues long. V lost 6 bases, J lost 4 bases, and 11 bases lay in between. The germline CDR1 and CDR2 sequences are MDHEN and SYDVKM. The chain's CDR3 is CASSSLGSDTQYF. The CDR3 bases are TGTGCCAGCAGCTCGCTCGGTTCAGATACGCAGTATTTT.

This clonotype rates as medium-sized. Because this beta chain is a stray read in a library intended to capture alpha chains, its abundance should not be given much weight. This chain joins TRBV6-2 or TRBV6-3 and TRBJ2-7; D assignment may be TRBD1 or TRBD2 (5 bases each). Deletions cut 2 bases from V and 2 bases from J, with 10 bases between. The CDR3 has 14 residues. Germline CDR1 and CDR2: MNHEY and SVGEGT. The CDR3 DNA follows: TGTGCCAGCAGTTACCGGGACGGCGCCTACGAGCAGTACTTC. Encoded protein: CASSYRDGAYEQYF.

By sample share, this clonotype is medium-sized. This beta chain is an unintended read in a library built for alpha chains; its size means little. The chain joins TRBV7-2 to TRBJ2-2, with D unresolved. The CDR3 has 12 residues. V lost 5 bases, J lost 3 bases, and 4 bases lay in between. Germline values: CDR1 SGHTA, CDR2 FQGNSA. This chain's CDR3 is CASSKYTGELFF. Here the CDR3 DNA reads TGTGCCAGCAGCAAATACACCGGGGAGCTGTTTTTT.

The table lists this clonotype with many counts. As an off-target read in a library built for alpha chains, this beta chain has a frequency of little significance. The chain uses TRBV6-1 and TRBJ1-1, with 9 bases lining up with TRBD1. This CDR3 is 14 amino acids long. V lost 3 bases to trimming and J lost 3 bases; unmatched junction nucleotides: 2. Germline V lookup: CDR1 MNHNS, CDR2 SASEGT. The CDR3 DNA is TGTGCCAGCAGTGAGGACAGGGGAGACACTGAAGCTTTCTTT. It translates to CASSEDRGDTEAFF.

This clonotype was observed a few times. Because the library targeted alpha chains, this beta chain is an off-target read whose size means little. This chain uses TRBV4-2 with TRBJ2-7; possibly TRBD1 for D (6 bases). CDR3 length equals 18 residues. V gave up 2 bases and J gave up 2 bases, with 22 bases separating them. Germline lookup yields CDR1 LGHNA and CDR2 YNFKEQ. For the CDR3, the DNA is TGTGCCAGCAGCCAACGCACCTTAGGGGGAACGATCCCCTACGAGCAGTACTTC. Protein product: CASSQRTLGGTIPYEQYF.

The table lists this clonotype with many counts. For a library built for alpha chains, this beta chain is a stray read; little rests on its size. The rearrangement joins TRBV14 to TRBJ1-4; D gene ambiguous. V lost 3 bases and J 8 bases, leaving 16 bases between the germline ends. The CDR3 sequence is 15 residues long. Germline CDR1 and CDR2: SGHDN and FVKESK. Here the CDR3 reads CASSQDTRDFEKLFF. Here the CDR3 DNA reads TGTGCCAGCAGCCAGGATACCCGTGACTTCGAAAAACTGTTTTTT.

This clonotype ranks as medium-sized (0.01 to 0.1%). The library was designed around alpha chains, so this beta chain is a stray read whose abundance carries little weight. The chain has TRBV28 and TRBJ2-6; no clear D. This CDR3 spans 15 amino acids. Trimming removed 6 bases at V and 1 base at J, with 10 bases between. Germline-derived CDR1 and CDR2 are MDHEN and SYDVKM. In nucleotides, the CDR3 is TGTGCCAGCAGCCTCAACCCATCTGGGGCCAACGTCCTGACTTTC. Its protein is CASSLNPSGANVLTF.

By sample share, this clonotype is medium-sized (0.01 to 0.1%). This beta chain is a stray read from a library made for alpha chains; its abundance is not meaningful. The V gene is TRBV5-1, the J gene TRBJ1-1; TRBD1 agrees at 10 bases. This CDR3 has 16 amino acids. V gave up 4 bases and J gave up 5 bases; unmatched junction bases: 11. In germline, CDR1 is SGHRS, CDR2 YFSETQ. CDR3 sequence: CASSRSTTGGFTEAFF. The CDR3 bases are TGCGCCAGCAGCCGGTCCACGACAGGGGGCTTTACTGAAGCTTTCTTT.

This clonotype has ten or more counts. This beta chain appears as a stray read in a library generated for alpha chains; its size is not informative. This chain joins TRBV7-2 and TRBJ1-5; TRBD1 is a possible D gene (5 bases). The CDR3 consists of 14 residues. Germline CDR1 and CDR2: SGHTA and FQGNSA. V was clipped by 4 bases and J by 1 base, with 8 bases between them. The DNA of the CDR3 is TGTGCCAGCAGCTCTCAGGGAAGCAATCAGCCCCAGCATTTT. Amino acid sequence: CASSSQGSNQPQHF.

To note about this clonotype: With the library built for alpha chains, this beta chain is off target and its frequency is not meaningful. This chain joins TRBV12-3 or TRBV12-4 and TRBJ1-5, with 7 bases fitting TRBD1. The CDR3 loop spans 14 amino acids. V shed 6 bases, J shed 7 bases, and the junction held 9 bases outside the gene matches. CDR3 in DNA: TGTGCCAGCAGAGAAAACAGGGGCGGCCAGCCCCAGCATTTT. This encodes CASRENRGGQPQHF.

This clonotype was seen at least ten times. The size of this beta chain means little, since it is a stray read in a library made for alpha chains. The CDR3 nucleotides are TGTGCCGCCTCGTGGGTTGATTACAATGAGCAGTTCTTC. Translated: CAASWVDYNEQFF. The chain employs TRBV6-2 or TRBV6-3 and TRBJ2-1; no reliable D call. Per germline, CDR1 MNHEY and CDR2 SVGEGT. CDR3 length: 13 residues. V was pared by 11 bases and J by 4 bases, with 15 bases between.

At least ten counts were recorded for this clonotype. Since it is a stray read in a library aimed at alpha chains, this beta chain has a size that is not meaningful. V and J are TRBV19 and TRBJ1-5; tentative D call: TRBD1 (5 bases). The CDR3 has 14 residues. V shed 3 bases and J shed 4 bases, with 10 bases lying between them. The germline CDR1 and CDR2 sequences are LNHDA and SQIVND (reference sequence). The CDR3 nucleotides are TGTGCCAGTAGTATGGGGGGTGCTAATCAGCCCCAGCATTTT. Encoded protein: CASSMGGANQPQHF.

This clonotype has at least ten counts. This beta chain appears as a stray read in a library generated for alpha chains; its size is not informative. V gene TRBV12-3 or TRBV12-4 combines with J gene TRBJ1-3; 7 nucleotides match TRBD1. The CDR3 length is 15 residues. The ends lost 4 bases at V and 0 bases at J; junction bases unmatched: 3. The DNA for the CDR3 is TGTGCCAGCAGTTCGGGACAGTTCTCTGGAAACACCATATATTTT. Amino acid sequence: CASSSGQFSGNTIYF.

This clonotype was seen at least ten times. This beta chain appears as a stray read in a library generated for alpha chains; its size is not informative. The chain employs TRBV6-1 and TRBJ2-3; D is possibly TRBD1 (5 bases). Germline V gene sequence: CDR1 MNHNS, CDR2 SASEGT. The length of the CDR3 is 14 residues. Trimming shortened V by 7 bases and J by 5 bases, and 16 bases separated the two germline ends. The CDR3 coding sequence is TGTGCCAGCACCCCAGGGCCCTCGGGAGATACGCAGTATTTT. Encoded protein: CASTPGPSGDTQYF.

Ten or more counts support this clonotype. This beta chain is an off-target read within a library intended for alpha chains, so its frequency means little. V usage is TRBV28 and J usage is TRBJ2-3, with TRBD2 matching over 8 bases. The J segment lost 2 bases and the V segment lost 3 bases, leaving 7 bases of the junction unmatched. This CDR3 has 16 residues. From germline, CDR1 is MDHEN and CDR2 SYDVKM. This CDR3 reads CASSFSQAGDTDTQYF. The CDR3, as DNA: TGTGCCAGCAGTTTCTCCCAAGCGGGGGACACAGATACGCAGTATTTT.